The text below deals with one TCR beta chain. Its specificity is not known. The data were taken from a study of shared clonotypes between healthy human individuals. The wider study: The plates for each donor numbered three CD4 naive, three CD4 memory, two CD8 naive and one CD8 memory. Study outcomes and limitations: Clonotype sharing levels among donors were expected to vary with sequencing depth.

Trimming cost V 3 bases and J 4 bases; bases outside gene matches: 5. The germline V gene has CDR1 SGHKS and CDR2 YYEKEE (reference sequence). The CDR3 has 14 amino acids. The naive CD8 subset, CD45RO-negative cells positively selected for CCR7, excluded terminally differentiated effector memory CD45RA+ cells. Some clones are missing from TCRdb's copy, which holds only in-frame ones; the method was immunoSEQ multiplex PCR. Of 800,000 or so clones listed, 90% to 98% were seen once; the top ten hold about 0.25%. Specimen: naive CD8+ T cells sorted from blood. V is TRBV5-5 and J is TRBJ2-7, with TRBD2 identical over 9 bases. This receptor was identified in a man aged 25-40 years in good health. CDR3 DNA: TGTGCCAGCAGCTCGAGCGGGAGGCCGTACGAGCAGTACTTC. This translates into CASSSSGRPYEQYF.